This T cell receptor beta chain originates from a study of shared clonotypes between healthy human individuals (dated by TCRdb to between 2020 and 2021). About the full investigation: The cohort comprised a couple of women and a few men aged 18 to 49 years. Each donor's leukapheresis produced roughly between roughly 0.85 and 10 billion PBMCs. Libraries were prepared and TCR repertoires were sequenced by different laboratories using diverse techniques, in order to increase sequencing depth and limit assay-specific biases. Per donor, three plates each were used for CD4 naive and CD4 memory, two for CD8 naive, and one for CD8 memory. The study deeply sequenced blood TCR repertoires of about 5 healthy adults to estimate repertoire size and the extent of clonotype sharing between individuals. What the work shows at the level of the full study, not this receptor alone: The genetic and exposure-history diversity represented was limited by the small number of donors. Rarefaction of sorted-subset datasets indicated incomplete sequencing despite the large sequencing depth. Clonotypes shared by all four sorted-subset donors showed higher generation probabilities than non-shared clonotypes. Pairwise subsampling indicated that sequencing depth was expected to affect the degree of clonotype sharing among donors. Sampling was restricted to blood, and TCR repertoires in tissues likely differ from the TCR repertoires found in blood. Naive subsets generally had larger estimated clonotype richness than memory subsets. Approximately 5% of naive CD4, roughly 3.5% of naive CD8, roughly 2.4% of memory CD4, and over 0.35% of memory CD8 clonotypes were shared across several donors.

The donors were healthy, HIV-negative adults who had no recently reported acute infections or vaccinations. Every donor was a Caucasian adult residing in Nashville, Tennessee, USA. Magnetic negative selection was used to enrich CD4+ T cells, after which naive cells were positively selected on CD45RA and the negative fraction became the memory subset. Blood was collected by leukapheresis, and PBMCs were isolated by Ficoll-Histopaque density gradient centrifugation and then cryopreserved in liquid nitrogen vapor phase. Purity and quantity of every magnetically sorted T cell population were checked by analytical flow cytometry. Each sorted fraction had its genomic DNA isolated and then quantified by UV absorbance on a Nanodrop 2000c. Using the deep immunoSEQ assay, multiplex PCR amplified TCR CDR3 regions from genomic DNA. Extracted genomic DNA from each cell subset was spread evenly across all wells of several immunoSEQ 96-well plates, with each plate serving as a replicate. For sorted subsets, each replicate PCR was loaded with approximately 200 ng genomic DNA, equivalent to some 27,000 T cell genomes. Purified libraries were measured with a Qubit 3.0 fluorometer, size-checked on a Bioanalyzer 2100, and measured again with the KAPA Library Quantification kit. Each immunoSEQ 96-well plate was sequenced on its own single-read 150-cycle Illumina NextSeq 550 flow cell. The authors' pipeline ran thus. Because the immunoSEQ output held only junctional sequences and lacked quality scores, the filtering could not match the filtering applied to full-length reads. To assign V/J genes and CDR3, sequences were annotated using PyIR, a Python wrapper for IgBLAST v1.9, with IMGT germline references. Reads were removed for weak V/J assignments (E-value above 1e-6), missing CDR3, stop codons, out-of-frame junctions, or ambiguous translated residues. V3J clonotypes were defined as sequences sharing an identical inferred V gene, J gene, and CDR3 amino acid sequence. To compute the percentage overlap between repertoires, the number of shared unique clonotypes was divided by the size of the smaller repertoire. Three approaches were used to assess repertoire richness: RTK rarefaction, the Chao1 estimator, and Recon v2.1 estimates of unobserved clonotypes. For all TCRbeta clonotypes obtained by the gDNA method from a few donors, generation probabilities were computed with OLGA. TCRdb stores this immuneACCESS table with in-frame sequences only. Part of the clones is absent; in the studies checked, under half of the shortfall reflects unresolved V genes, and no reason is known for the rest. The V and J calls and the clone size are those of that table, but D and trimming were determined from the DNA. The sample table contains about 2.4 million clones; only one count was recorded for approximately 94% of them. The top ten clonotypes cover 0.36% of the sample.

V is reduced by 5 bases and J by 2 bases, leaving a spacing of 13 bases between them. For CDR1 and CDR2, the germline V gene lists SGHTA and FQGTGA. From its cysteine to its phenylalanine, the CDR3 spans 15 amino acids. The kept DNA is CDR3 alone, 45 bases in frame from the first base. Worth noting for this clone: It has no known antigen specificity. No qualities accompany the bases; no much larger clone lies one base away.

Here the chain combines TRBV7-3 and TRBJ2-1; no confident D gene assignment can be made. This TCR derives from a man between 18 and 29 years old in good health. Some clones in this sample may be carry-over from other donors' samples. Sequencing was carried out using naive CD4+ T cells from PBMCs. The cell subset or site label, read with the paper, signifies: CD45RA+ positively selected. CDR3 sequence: CASSPGQSAYNEQFF. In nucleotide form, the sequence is TGTGCCAGCAGCCCCGGGCAGAGCGCCTACAATGAGCAGTTCTTC. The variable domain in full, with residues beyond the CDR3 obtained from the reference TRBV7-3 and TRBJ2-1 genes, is GAGVSQTPSNKVTEKGKYVELRCDPISGHTALYWYRQSLGQGPEFLIYFQGTGAADDSGLPNDRFFAVRPEGSVSTLKIQRTERGDSAVYLCASSPGQSAYNEQFFGPGTRLTVL.